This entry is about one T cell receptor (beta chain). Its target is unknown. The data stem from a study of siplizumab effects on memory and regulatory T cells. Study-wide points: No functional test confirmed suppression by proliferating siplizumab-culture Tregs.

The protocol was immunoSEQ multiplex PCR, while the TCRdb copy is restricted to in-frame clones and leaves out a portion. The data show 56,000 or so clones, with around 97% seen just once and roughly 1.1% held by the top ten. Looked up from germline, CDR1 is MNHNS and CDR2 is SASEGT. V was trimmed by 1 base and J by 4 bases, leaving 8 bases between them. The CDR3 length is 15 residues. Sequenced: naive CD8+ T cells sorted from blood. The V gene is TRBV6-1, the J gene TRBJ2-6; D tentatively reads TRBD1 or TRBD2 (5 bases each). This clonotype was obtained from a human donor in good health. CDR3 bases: TGTGCCAGCAGTGAAGTAGGGGACGGGGCCAACGTCCTGACTTTC. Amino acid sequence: CASSEVGDGANVLTF.